This T cell receptor beta chain emerged from a study of beta chain features in type 1 diabetes. Regarding the study as a whole: All four CD4+ subsets from Type 1 diabetes patients carried moderately but significantly shorter TCRB CDR3s. Patients' naive, central memory and Treg TCRB repertoires seemed closer to one another than those of healthy donors. Here, the possible influence of HLA type (on TCRB rearrangement) remained unresolved.

Reverse transcribing all isolated RNA meant expressed TCRB transcripts were sequenced. Repertoires were generated with immunoSEQ multiplex PCR, while TCRdb's copy carries only in-frame clones and drops some. The table lists some 350,000 clones, around 10% of them singletons. For this clone: Its matching antigen is unknown.

The CDR3 has 16 residues. In germline, CDR1 is PRHDT, CDR2 FYEKMQ (reference sequence). V was clipped by 4 bases and J by 4 bases; unmatched bases: 7. The TCR comes from a man aged 25-45 years with type 1 diabetes. The rearrangement uses TRBV13 and TRBJ1-2, with 12 bases aligning to TRBD1. The sequenced material came from central memory CD4+ T cells from blood. The DNA of the CDR3 is TGTGCCAGCAGCTCCGGGACAGGGGGCAGCGGCTATGGCTACACCTTC. This translates into CASSSGTGGSGYGYTF.